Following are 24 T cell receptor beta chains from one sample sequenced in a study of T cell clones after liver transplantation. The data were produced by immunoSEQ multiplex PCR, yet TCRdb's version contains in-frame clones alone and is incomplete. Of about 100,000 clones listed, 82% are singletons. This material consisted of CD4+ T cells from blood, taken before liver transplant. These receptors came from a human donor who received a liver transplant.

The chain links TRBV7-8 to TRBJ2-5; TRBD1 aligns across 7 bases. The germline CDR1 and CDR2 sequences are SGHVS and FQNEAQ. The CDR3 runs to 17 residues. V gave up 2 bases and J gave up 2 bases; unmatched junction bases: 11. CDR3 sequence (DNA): TGTGCCAGCAGCTTAAAATCGAGGGTGACAGGGCAAGAGACCCAGTACTTC. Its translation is CASSLKSRVTGQETQYF. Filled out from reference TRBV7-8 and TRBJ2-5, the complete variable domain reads GAGVSQSPRYKVAKRGQDVALRCDPISGHVSLFWYQQALGQGPEFLTYFQNEAQLDKSGLPSDRFFAERPEGSVSTLKIQRTQQEDSAVYLCASSLKSRVTGQETQYFGPGTRLLVL.

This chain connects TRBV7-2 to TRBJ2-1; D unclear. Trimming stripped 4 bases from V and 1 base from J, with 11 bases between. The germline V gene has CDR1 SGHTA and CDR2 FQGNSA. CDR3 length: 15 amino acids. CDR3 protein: CASSSGRKSYNEQFF. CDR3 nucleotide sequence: TGTGCCAGCAGCTCCGGACGGAAGTCCTACAATGAGCAGTTCTTC.

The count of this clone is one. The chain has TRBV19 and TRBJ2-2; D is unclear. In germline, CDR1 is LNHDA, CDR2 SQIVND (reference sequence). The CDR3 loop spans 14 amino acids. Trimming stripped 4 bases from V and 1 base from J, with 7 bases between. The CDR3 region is CASSRARNTGELFF. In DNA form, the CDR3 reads TGTGCCAGTAGTAGAGCCAGGAACACCGGGGAGCTGTTTTTT.

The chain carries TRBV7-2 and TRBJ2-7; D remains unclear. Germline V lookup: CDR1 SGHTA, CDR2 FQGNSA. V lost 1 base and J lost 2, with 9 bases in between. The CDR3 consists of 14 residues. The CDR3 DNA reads TGTGCCAGCAGCTTAGGCGAAGGCGCCTACGAGCAGTACTTC. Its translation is CASSLGEGAYEQYF.

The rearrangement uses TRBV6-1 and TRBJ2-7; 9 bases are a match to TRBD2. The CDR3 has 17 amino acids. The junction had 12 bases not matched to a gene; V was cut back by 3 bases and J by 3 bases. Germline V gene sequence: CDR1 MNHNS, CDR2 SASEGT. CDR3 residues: CASSEGTSGRKYYEQYF. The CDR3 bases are TGTGCCAGCAGTGAGGGAACTAGCGGGCGGAAATACTACGAGCAGTACTTC.

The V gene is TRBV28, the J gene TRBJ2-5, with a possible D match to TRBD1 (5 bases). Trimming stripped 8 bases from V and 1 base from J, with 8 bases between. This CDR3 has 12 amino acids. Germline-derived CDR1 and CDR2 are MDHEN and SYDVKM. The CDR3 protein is CASRQPQETQYF. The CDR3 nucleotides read TGTGCCAGCCGACAGCCCCAAGAGACCCAGTACTTC.

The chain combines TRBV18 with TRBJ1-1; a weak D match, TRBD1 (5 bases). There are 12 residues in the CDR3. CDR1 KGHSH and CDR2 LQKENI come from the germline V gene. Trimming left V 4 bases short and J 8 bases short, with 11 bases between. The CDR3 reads CASSLYRQEAFF. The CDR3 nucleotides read TGTGCCAGCTCACTATACAGACAGGAAGCTTTCTTT.

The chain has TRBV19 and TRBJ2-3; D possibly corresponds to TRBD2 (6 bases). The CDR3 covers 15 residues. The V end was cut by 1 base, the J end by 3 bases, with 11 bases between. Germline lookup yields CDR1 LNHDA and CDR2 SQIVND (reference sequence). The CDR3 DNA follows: TGTGCCAGTAGTATAGGGCGGGGAAAGACAGATACGCAGTATTTT. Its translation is CASSIGRGKTDTQYF.

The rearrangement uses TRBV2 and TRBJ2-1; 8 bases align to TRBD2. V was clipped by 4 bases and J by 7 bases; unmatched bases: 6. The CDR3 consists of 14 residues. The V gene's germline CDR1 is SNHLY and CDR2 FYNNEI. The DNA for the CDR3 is TGTGCCAGCAGTGCCAGCGGGAGAACGAATGAGCAGTTCTTC. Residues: CASSASGRTNEQFF.

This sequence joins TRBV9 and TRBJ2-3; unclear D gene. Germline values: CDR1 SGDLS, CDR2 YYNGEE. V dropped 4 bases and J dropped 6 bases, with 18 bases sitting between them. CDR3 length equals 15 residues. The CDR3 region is CASSPDPLRADTQYF. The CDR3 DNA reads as TGTGCCAGCAGCCCCGACCCTCTACGGGCCGATACGCAGTATTTT.

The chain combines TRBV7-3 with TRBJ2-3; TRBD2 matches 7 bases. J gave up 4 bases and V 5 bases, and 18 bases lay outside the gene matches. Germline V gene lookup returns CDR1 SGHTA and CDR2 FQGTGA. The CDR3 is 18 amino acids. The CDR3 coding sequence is TGTGCCAGCAGCCCAAGCACCGGTCCGCGGGGGATGTCAGATACGCAGTATTTT. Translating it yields CASSPSTGPRGMSDTQYF.

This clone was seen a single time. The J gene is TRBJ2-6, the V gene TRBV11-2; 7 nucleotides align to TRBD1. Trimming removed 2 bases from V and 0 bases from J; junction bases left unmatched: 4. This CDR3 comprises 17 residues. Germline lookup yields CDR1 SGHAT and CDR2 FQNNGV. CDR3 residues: CASSLQGDYSGANVLTF. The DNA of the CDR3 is TGTGCCAGCAGCTTACAGGGGGATTACTCTGGGGCCAACGTCCTGACTTTC. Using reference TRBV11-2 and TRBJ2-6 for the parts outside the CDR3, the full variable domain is EAGVAQSPRYKIIEKRQSVAFWCNPISGHATLYWYQQILGQGPKLLIQFQNNGVVDDSQLPKDRFSAERLKGVDSTLKIQPAKLEDSAVYLCASSLQGDYSGANVLTFGAGSRLTVL.

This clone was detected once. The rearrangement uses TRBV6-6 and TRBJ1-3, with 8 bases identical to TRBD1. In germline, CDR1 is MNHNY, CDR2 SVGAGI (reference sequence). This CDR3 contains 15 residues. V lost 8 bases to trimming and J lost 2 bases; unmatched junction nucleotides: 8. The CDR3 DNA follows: TGTGCCAGCGGACAGGGCCCCGGCACTGGAAACACCATATATTTT. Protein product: CASGQGPGTGNTIYF.

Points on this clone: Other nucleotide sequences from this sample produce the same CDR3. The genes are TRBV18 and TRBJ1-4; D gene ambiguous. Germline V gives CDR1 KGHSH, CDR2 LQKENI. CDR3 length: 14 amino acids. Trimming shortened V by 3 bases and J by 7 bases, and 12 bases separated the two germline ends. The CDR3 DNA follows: TGTGCCAGCTCACCTACAACGGGCGGTGAAAAACTGTTTTTT. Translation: CASSPTTGGEKLFF.

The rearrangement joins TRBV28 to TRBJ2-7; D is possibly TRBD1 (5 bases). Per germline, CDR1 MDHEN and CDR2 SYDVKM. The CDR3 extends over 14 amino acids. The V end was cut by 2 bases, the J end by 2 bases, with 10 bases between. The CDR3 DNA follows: TGTGCCAGCAGTTTAGAAGGGGTCACCTACGAGCAGTACTTC. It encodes CASSLEGVTYEQYF.

CDR3 residues: CASSSTTRSVREQFF. CDR3 sequence (DNA): TGTGCCAGCAGCTCAACGACCAGGTCGGTCCGAGAGCAGTTCTTC. The chain links TRBV11-2 to TRBJ2-1; D is unclear. The CDR3 length is 15 residues. Trimming took 4 bases from V and 10 from J, leaving 20 bases between them. The germline V gene has CDR1 SGHAT and CDR2 FQNNGV.

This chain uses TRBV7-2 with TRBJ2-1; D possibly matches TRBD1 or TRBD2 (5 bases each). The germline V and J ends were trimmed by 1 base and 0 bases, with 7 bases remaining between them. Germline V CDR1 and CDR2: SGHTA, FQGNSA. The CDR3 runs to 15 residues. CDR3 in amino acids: CASSLGGNSYNEQFF. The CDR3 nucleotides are TGTGCCAGCAGCTTAGGGGGGAACTCCTACAATGAGCAGTTCTTC.

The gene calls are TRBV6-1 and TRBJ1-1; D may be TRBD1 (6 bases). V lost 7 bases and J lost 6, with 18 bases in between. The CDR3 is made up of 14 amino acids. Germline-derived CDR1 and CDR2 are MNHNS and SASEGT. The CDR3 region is CASNIIIGGPEAFF. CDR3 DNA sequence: TGTGCCAGCAATATCATCATAGGGGGACCTGAAGCTTTCTTT.

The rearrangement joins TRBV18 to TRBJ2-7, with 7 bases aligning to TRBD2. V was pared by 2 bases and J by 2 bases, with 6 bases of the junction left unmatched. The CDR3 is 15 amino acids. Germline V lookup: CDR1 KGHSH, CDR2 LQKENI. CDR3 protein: CASSPRRELPYEQYF. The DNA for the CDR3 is TGTGCCAGCTCACCAAGGCGGGAGCTTCCCTACGAGCAGTACTTC.

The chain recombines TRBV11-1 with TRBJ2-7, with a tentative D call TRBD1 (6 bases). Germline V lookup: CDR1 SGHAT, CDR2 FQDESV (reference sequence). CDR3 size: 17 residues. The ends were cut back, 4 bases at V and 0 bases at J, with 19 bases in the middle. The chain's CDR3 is CASSSSVGTGISYEQYF. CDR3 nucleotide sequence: TGTGCCAGCAGCTCCTCGGTCGGAACAGGGATCTCCTACGAGCAGTACTTC.

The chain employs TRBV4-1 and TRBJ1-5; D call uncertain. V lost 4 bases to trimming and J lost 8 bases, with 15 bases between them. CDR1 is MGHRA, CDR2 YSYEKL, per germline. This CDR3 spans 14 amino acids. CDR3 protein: CASSLIATTEPQHF. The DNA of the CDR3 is TGCGCCAGCAGCCTAATCGCTACTACAGAGCCCCAGCATTTT.

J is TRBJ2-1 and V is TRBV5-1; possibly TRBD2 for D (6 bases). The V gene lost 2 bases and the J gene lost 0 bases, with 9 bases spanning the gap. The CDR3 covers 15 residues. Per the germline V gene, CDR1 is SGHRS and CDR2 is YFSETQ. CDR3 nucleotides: TGCGCCAGCAGCTTTGACGGGAGCTCCTACAATGAGCAGTTCTTC. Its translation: CASSFDGSSYNEQFF.

CDR3 DNA sequence: TGTGCCAGCAGCTTAATGTGGGGCACAGATACGCAGTATTTT. Residues: CASSLMWGTDTQYF. The chain carries TRBV5-6 and TRBJ2-3; D unresolved. Trimming removed 2 bases at V and 1 base at J, with 8 bases between. In germline, CDR1 is SGHDT, CDR2 YYEEEE. The CDR3 contains 14 residues.

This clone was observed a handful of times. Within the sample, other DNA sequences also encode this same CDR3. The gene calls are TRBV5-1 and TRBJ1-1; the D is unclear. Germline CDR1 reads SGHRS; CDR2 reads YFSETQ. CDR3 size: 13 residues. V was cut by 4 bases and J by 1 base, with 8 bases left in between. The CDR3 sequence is CASSPGGNTEAFF. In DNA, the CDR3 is TGCGCCAGCAGCCCAGGAGGGAACACTGAAGCTTTCTTT.